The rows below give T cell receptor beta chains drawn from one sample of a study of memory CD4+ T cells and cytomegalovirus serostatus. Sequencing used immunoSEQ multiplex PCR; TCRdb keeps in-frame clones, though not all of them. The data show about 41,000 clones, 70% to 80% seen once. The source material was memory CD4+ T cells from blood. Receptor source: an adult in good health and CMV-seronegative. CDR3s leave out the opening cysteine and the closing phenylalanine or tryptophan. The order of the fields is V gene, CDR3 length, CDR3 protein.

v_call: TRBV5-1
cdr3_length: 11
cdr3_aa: ASSLDSNVGYT

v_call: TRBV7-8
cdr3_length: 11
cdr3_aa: ASSLGWGSEQY

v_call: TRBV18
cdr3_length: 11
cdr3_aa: ASSPRDRVEQY

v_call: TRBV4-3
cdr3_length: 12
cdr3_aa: ASSHRTMNTEAF

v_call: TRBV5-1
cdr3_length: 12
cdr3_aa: ATRPGHSTDTQY

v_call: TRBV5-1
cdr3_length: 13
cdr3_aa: ASSLVSWYSDTQY

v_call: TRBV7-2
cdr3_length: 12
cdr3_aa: ASSYPGQYYGYT

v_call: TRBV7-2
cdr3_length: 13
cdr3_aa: ASSIRSGGTDTQY

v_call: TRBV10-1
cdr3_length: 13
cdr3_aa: ATSTPRVRETEAF

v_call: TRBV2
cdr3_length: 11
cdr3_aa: ASRHEENTEAF

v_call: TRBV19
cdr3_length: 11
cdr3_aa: ASSDVARTEAF

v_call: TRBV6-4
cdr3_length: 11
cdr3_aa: ASSDKGSTEAF

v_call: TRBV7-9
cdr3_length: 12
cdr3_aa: ASSLQAGNTEAF

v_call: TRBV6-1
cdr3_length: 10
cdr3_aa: ASSHYLPEQF

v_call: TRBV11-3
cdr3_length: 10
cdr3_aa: ASVGGANEQF

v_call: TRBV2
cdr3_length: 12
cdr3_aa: ASSVNGGEETQY

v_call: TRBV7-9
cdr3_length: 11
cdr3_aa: AASTGYGNTIY

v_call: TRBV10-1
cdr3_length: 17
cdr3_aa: ASSEDTPRRGDSNQPQH

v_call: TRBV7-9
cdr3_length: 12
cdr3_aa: ASSLAGDRSDYT

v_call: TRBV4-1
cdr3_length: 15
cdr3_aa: ASSQDQRVQGYSPLH

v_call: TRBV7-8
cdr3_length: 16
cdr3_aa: ASSPYRVLAGNPDTQY

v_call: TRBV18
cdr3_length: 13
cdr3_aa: ASSPTRDRGGGYT

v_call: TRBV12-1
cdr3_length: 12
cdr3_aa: ASSPPWGYNEQF

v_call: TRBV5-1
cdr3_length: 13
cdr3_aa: ASSLGGVGTDTQY

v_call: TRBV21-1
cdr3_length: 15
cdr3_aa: ASSNGQGHHGTYEQY

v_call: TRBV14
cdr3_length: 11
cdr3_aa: ASGTALNEKLF

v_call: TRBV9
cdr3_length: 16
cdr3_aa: ASSVDGQGAGKPNTIY

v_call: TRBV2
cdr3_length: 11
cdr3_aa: ARQDRLGNTIY

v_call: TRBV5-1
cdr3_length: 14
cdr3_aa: ASSPSLGGYGNTIY

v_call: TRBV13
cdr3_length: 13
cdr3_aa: ASSVTGDTGNTIY

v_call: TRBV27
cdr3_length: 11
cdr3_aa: ASSLVGVQPQH

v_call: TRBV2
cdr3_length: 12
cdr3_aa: AQRGLTNTGELF

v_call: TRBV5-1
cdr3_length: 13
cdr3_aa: ASSTRRTGDTEAF